Presented here are 24 T cell receptor beta chains from one specimen sequenced in a study of neoadjuvant anti-PD-1 for oral cavity cancer. Sequencing used immunoSEQ multiplex PCR; TCRdb keeps in-frame clones, though not all of them. The sample holds 15,000 or so clones, over 60% seen once. The sequencing here drew on PBMCs, taken before nivolumab (anti-PD-1) treatment. These TCRs come from a person between 40 and 85 years old with oral cavity squamous cell carcinoma.

This clone was counted a few times. V gene TRBV7-6 combines with J gene TRBJ1-6, with 7 bases that match TRBD1. J lost 8 bases, V lost 3 bases, and 7 bases had no gene match. The CDR3 consists of 15 residues. CDR1 SGHVS and CDR2 FNYEAQ come from the germline V gene. CDR3 coding DNA: TGTGCCAGCAGCTTCGGGACAGATTATTATTCACCCCTCCACTTT. Amino acids: CASSFGTDYYSPLHF.

This clone was picked up a small number of times. The V and J genes are TRBV20-1 and TRBJ1-2, with no clear D. Germline V gives CDR1 DFQATT, CDR2 SNEGSKA (reference sequence). This CDR3 region has 10 residues. Trimming took 3 bases from V and 3 from J, leaving 2 bases between them. CDR3 DNA sequence: TGCAGTGCTAGGGACTATGGCTACACCTTC. This encodes CSARDYGYTF.

The chain combines TRBV7-6 with TRBJ1-4, with D possibly being TRBD1 (5 bases). Germline assignment: CDR1 SGHVS and CDR2 FNYEAQ. Trimming removed 5 bases from V and 2 bases from J, with 12 bases in between. The CDR3 runs 15 residues. For the CDR3, the DNA is TGTGCCAGCAGCCCTGCGAGGGGTACTAATGAAAAACTGTTTTTT. This gives the protein CASSPARGTNEKLFF.

This sequence joins TRBV11-2 and TRBJ1-6; 7 nucleotides match TRBD1. Per germline, CDR1 SGHAT and CDR2 FQNNGV. The CDR3 contains 17 residues. The J segment lost 0 bases and the V segment lost 2 bases, leaving 4 bases of the junction unmatched. DNA of the CDR3: TGTGCCAGCAGCTTATTGGGACAGAGCTCCTATAATTCACCCCTCCACTTT. Amino acid sequence: CASSLLGQSSYNSPLHF.

The chain employs TRBV20-1 and TRBJ2-1, with D perhaps assigned TRBD1 or TRBD2 (5 bases each). Germline lookup yields CDR1 DFQATT and CDR2 SNEGSKA (reference sequence). V was shortened by 3 bases and J by 6 bases, with 6 bases between the two germline ends. This CDR3 has 11 amino acids. CDR3 nucleotides: TGCAGTGCTAGCGGGACCAATGAGCAGTTCTTC. Encoded protein: CSASGTNEQFF.

The chain links TRBV10-3 to TRBJ1-1, with D uncertain. The germline gives CDR1 ENHRY, CDR2 SYGVKD. CDR3 length: 15 amino acids. Trimming shortened V by 3 bases and J by 6 bases, and 17 bases separated the two germline ends. The DNA for the CDR3 is TGTGCCATCAGTGAAGAGGGCGGTCATAGGGCTGAAGCTTTCTTT. Translation gives CAISEEGGHRAEAFF.

This clone was seen once. This chain connects TRBV6-1 to TRBJ1-2; D unclear. V was trimmed by 0 bases and J by 2 bases, leaving 7 bases between them. Germline assignment: CDR1 MNHNS and CDR2 SASEGT. The CDR3 is 14 residues long. The CDR3 nucleotides are TGTGCCAGCAGTGAAGCTAAGGAAAACTATGGCTACACCTTC. Amino acid sequence: CASSEAKENYGYTF.

This chain joins TRBV9 and TRBJ2-1; TRBD2 aligns across 8 bases. J was trimmed by 6 bases and V by 0 bases; bases with no gene match: 17. This CDR3 is 19 amino acids long. From germline, CDR1 is SGDLS and CDR2 YYNGEE. For the CDR3, the DNA is TGTGCCAGCAGCGTAGTGGCAGGGGTCGGCGGGGGGTTCGGCAATGAGCAGTTCTTC. This encodes CASSVVAGVGGGFGNEQFF.

The chain is built from TRBV19 and TRBJ2-7; tentatively, D is TRBD2 (5 bases). The CDR3 loop spans 12 amino acids. The V end was cut by 10 bases, the J end by 7 bases, with 17 bases between. The germline V gene has CDR1 LNHDA and CDR2 SQIVND (reference sequence). Written as DNA, the CDR3 is TGTGCCACCCGTCCGGGAAGAGGTGAGCAGTACTTC. This encodes CATRPGRGEQYF.

This clone appeared a few times. The V and J genes are TRBV28 and TRBJ2-7; D is unclear. From germline, CDR1 is MDHEN and CDR2 SYDVKM. With 5 bases removed from V and 2 bases from J, the gap between germline ends came to 13 bases. The CDR3 is made up of 14 amino acids. CDR3 nucleotide sequence: TGTGCCAGCAGTCCCGCCGGATATACCTACGAGCAGTACTTC. It codes for CASSPAGYTYEQYF.

The CDR3 sequence: CASRKGRERTISNQPQHF. The CDR3 bases are TGCGCCAGCAGGAAGGGGAGGGAGAGAACTATTAGCAATCAGCCCCAGCATTTT. This rearrangement joins TRBV10-1 to TRBJ1-5; D perhaps matches TRBD1 (5 bases). The V and J ends lost 6 bases and 0 bases respectively, with 21 bases between them. The CDR3 sequence is 18 residues long. CDR1 is WNHNN and CDR2 is SYGVQD in the germline V gene (reference sequence).

In regard to this clone: The same CDR3 also results from other DNA sequences found in this sample. J is TRBJ1-5 and V is TRBV30; TRBD1 might be the D (6 bases). Germline CDR1 reads GTSNPN; CDR2 reads SVGIG (reference sequence). The germline V and J ends were trimmed by 8 bases and 9 bases, with 14 bases remaining between them. This CDR3 contains 11 residues. In DNA form, the CDR3 reads TGTGCCAGCGGGACATTATGGCCCCAGCATTTT. Its protein product is CASGTLWPQHF.

The chain carries TRBV6-1 and TRBJ2-1, with a tentative D call TRBD1 (6 bases). The V gene's germline CDR1 is MNHNS and CDR2 SASEGT. This CDR3 spans 15 amino acids. The ends were cut back, 3 bases at V and 0 bases at J, with 9 bases in the middle. As DNA, the CDR3 is TGTGCCAGCAGTGAGCTACAGGGCTCCTACAATGAGCAGTTCTTC. Protein product: CASSELQGSYNEQFF.

This clone was seen only a few times. The J gene is TRBJ1-2, the V gene TRBV7-9; 11 nucleotides match TRBD1. Germline V CDR1 and CDR2: SEHNR, FQNEAQ (reference sequence). The junction had 7 bases not matched to a gene; V was cut back by 4 bases and J by 6 bases. CDR3 length equals 15 residues. DNA for the CDR3: TGTGCCAGCAGCTCACGGACAGGGGGCAGTGATGGCTACACCTTC. This encodes CASSSRTGGSDGYTF.

This clone was counted only a few times. The rearrangement joins TRBV6-4 to TRBJ1-2, with D perhaps TRBD1 (6 bases). Trimming pared 3 bases from V and 4 bases from J, leaving 12 bases between. In germline, CDR1 is MRHNA, CDR2 SNTAGT. CDR3 length: 14 residues. CDR3 nucleotides: TGTGCCAGCAGTGATGGGGACATCAGCTATGGCTACACCTTC. This gives the protein CASSDGDISYGYTF.

The V and J genes are TRBV19 and TRBJ2-2; D is unclear. CDR3 length equals 13 residues. Trimming stripped 5 bases from V and 4 bases from J, with 8 bases between. The germline V gene encodes CDR1 LNHDA and CDR2 SQIVND (reference sequence). CDR3 bases: TGTGCCAGTAGTGAGAGTGTCACCGGGGAGCTGTTTTTT. Amino acids: CASSESVTGELFF.

This chain joins TRBV19 and TRBJ1-2; D uncertain. V gave up 3 bases and J gave up 2 bases, with 7 bases separating them. Germline V lookup: CDR1 LNHDA, CDR2 SQIVND (reference sequence). This CDR3 is built from 13 residues. This CDR3 is CASSMEQNYGYTF. The CDR3, as DNA: TGTGCCAGTAGTATGGAACAGAACTATGGCTACACCTTC.

This chain links TRBV6-5 with TRBJ1-4, with 9 bases lining up with TRBD1. Per the germline V gene, CDR1 is MNHEY and CDR2 is SVGAGI. The V and J ends lost 7 bases and 5 bases, in that order; junction bases with no gene match: 2. The CDR3 is 13 amino acids. CDR3 amino acids: CASMGQGNEKLFF. As DNA, the CDR3 is TGTGCCAGCATGGGACAGGGAAATGAAAAACTGTTTTTT.

The chain uses TRBV15 and TRBJ2-7, with 9 bases aligning to TRBD2. CDR1 and CDR2 from the germline V gene are LNHNV and YYDKDF (reference sequence). The J segment lost 0 bases and the V segment lost 1 base, leaving 7 bases of the junction unmatched. This CDR3 comprises 17 residues. The CDR3 DNA is TGTGCCACCAGCAGAGCCTTCGGCGGGGGGGTCTCCTACGAGCAGTACTTC. Translating gives CATSRAFGGGVSYEQYF.

V usage is TRBV7-2 and J usage is TRBJ2-3; D call uncertain. V was cut by 5 bases and J by 2 bases, with 2 bases left in between. Germline CDR1 reads SGHTA; CDR2 reads FQGNSA. This CDR3 comprises 11 residues. The CDR3 region has the DNA TGTGCCAGCAGCCTCACAGATACGCAGTATTTT. It encodes CASSLTDTQYF.

This rearrangement joins TRBV19 to TRBJ1-1; 12 bases line up with TRBD1. With V trimmed by 6 bases and J by 7 bases, 12 bases remained unmatched. The germline V gene has CDR1 LNHDA and CDR2 SQIVND (reference sequence). The CDR3 consists of 16 residues. This chain's CDR3 is CASRTPGQGAEGEAFF. The CDR3 DNA reads TGTGCCAGTAGAACGCCGGGACAGGGGGCGGAAGGTGAAGCTTTCTTT.

The table lists this clone with a count of one. This chain links TRBV6-6 with TRBJ1-5; D is unclear. The CDR3 is 12 amino acids. V lost 5 bases and J lost 7, with 9 bases in between. Germline V CDR1 and CDR2: MNHNY, SVGAGI (reference sequence). The CDR3 bases are TGTGCCAGCAGTCGACAACGGCAGCCCCAGCATTTT. Its protein product is CASSRQRQPQHF.

The chain couples TRBV9 to TRBJ2-7, with TRBD1 as a possible D gene (7 bases). Trimming cost V 4 bases and J 7 bases, with 15 bases left between them. Germline lookup yields CDR1 SGDLS and CDR2 YYNGEE. The CDR3 is 13 residues long. CDR3 coding DNA: TGTGCCAGCAGCAGGGACAGCGGGTGGGAGCAGTACTTC. Encoded protein: CASSRDSGWEQYF.

This clone showed up just once. V usage is TRBV11-2 and J usage is TRBJ2-7, with TRBD2 as a possible D gene (5 bases). Germline V gene lookup returns CDR1 SGHAT and CDR2 FQNNGV. CDR3 size: 14 residues. Trimming removed 5 bases from V and 3 bases from J, with 14 bases in between. The CDR3 spells CASSHYSGGYEQYF. Here the CDR3 DNA reads TGTGCCAGCAGCCATTATTCAGGAGGCTACGAGCAGTACTTC.